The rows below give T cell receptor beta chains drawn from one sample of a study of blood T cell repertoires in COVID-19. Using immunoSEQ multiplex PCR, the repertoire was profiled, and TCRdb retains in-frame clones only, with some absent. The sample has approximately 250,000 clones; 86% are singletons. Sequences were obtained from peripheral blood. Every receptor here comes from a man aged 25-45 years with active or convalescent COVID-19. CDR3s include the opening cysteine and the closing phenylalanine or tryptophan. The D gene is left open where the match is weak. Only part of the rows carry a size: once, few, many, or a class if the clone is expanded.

CDR3nt: TGCGCCAGCAGCCAAGCGTCAGGCTCTGGAAACACCATATATTTT; CDR3aa: CASSQASGSGNTIYF; abundance: .; d_gene: .; v_gene: TRBV4-1; j_gene: TRBJ1-3
CDR3nt: TGCAGCGTTGAAGAGGGAGGGAGTAGAGGCTATGGCTACACCTTC; CDR3aa: CSVEEGGSRGYGYTF; abundance: .; d_gene: .; v_gene: TRBV29-1; j_gene: TRBJ1-2
CDR3nt: TGTGCCAGTAGTATCTCGCGGGGGGGCGATCAGCCCCAGCATTTT; CDR3aa: CASSISRGGDQPQHF; abundance: many; d_gene: .; v_gene: TRBV19; j_gene: TRBJ1-5
CDR3nt: TGTGCCAGCAGTTCCTCAGGGGGCCCCTACGAGCAGTACTTC; CDR3aa: CASSSSGGPYEQYF; abundance: .; d_gene: TRBD1; v_gene: TRBV27; j_gene: TRBJ2-7
CDR3nt: TGTGCCACCAGTGACTCCGGGTCCAAACATGGCTACACCTTC; CDR3aa: CATSDSGSKHGYTF; abundance: .; d_gene: .; v_gene: TRBV24-1; j_gene: TRBJ1-2
CDR3nt: TGTGCCAGCTCGGTACAACCCCGGTCAGGGGGTGGCTACACCTTC; CDR3aa: CASSVQPRSGGGYTF; abundance: .; d_gene: TRBD1; v_gene: TRBV18; j_gene: TRBJ1-2
CDR3nt: TGCGCCAGCAGCTTAGGGACAGGGCGCAATCAGCCCCAGCATTTT; CDR3aa: CASSLGTGRNQPQHF; abundance: once; d_gene: TRBD1; v_gene: TRBV5-1; j_gene: TRBJ1-5
CDR3nt: TGCGCCAGCAGCCCTGTACAGTTTGGGACAGGGGGCACTGAAGCTTTCTTT; CDR3aa: CASSPVQFGTGGTEAFF; abundance: .; d_gene: TRBD1; v_gene: TRBV5-1; j_gene: TRBJ1-1
CDR3nt: TGTGCCAGCAGCTTAGAAATAGTGGGGGGGCGTCTGTCCAAAAACATTCAGTACTTC; CDR3aa: CASSLEIVGGRLSKNIQYF; abundance: once; d_gene: .; v_gene: TRBV7-9; j_gene: TRBJ2-4
CDR3nt: TGTGCCAGCAGCGACGCTTTAGCGGGGGAAGCCCAGTACTTC; CDR3aa: CASSDALAGEAQYF; abundance: once; d_gene: TRBD2; v_gene: TRBV9; j_gene: TRBJ2-5
CDR3nt: TGTGCCAGATTCGGGAACACTGAAGCTTTCTTT; CDR3aa: CARFGNTEAFF; abundance: .; d_gene: .; v_gene: TRBV2; j_gene: TRBJ1-1
CDR3nt: TGTGCCAGCAGTGAGGCAAGGGGGCTAGGAGGAAACACCATATATTTT; CDR3aa: CASSEARGLGGNTIYF; abundance: .; d_gene: TRBD1; v_gene: TRBV6-1; j_gene: TRBJ1-3
CDR3nt: TGCAGCGTGAGCCGGGACAGGGGGCTTGGCTACACCTTC; CDR3aa: CSVSRDRGLGYTF; abundance: .; d_gene: TRBD1; v_gene: TRBV29-1; j_gene: TRBJ1-2
CDR3nt: TGTGCCAGCTCCGGGACATCCGACTATGGCTACACCTTC; CDR3aa: CASSGTSDYGYTF; abundance: .; d_gene: .; v_gene: TRBV27; j_gene: TRBJ1-2
CDR3nt: TGTGCCAGCACTAAACTTGGGACTAGCGGGTACGAGCAGTACTTC; CDR3aa: CASTKLGTSGYEQYF; abundance: .; d_gene: TRBD2; v_gene: TRBV6-5; j_gene: TRBJ2-7
CDR3nt: TGCGCCAGCAGAAAGGACAGGGACGGCTACACCTTC; CDR3aa: CASRKDRDGYTF; abundance: .; d_gene: TRBD1; v_gene: TRBV5-1; j_gene: TRBJ1-2
CDR3nt: TGTGCCTGGAGTGGACGACAGGGAGCGAATGAAAAACTGTTTTTT; CDR3aa: CAWSGRQGANEKLFF; abundance: .; d_gene: TRBD1; v_gene: TRBV30; j_gene: TRBJ1-4
CDR3nt: TGTGCCAGCAGCCCAGGCGGGAGTATGAACACCGGGGAGCTGTTTTTT; CDR3aa: CASSPGGSMNTGELFF; abundance: .; d_gene: TRBD2; v_gene: TRBV7-3; j_gene: TRBJ2-2
CDR3nt: TGTGCCAGCAGTGACAGGCTAAACTCTGGAAACACCATATATTTT; CDR3aa: CASSDRLNSGNTIYF; abundance: .; d_gene: .; v_gene: TRBV6-1; j_gene: TRBJ1-3
CDR3nt: TGCGCCAGCAGCCAAGTTTTCTTAGCGGGGGGGCCCCGGGAGCAGTACTTC; CDR3aa: CASSQVFLAGGPREQYF; abundance: .; d_gene: TRBD2; v_gene: TRBV4-1; j_gene: TRBJ2-7
CDR3nt: TGTGCCAGTAGTATAGGGGGAGGCGCTGGGTCACAAGGCACCTTC; CDR3aa: CASSIGGGAGSQGTF; abundance: .; d_gene: .; v_gene: TRBV19; j_gene: TRBJ1-2
CDR3nt: TGCGCCAGCAGCCATGGACTAATCAGGTCCTACAATGAGCAGTTCTTC; CDR3aa: CASSHGLIRSYNEQFF; abundance: .; d_gene: .; v_gene: TRBV5-1; j_gene: TRBJ2-1
CDR3nt: TGTGCCAGCAGCTTGGGGAGGGGGCAGGTAAGCAATCAGCCCCAGCATTTT; CDR3aa: CASSLGRGQVSNQPQHF; abundance: .; d_gene: TRBD1; v_gene: TRBV5-6; j_gene: TRBJ1-5
CDR3nt: TGTGCCAGCAGGACAGGACAGGGCAATCAGCCCCAGCATTTT; CDR3aa: CASRTGQGNQPQHF; abundance: .; d_gene: TRBD1; v_gene: TRBV2; j_gene: TRBJ1-5
CDR3nt: TGCAGTGCTAGTCGGGACAGCCCAAAAAGGGGCGACGAGCAGTACTTC; CDR3aa: CSASRDSPKRGDEQYF; abundance: .; d_gene: TRBD1; v_gene: TRBV20-1; j_gene: TRBJ2-7
CDR3nt: TGTGCCAGCAGCGCGGATAGCAATGAGCAGTTCTTC; CDR3aa: CASSADSNEQFF; abundance: .; d_gene: .; v_gene: TRBV13; j_gene: TRBJ2-1
CDR3nt: TGTGCCAGCAGCTTAGACAGGGCTAGAAGCAATCAGCCCCAGCATTTT; CDR3aa: CASSLDRARSNQPQHF; abundance: .; d_gene: .; v_gene: TRBV7-8; j_gene: TRBJ1-5
CDR3nt: TGTGCCAGCAGCGTGGCCGGGACAGTTGATGAAAAACTGTTTTTT; CDR3aa: CASSVAGTVDEKLFF; abundance: .; d_gene: TRBD1; v_gene: TRBV9; j_gene: TRBJ1-4
CDR3nt: TGTGCCAGCAGCTCGACAGGCGGCAAAACCTACGAGCAGTACTTC; CDR3aa: CASSSTGGKTYEQYF; abundance: .; d_gene: .; v_gene: TRBV6-6; j_gene: TRBJ2-7
CDR3nt: TGTGCCAGCAGCCAAGGTAGCGGGGTAACCTACGAGCAGTACTTC; CDR3aa: CASSQGSGVTYEQYF; abundance: .; d_gene: TRBD2; v_gene: TRBV4-2; j_gene: TRBJ2-7
CDR3nt: TGCGCCAGCAGTGAGTCTGGGCAGGGGGCACACACCGGGGAGCTGTTTTTT; CDR3aa: CASSESGQGAHTGELFF; abundance: .; d_gene: TRBD1; v_gene: TRBV10-1; j_gene: TRBJ2-2
CDR3nt: TGTGCCACCCAGGGGGCAGTGGTTACAGATACGCAGTATTTT; CDR3aa: CATQGAVVTDTQYF; abundance: .; d_gene: TRBD1; v_gene: TRBV27; j_gene: TRBJ2-3
CDR3nt: TGTGCCAGCTCACCCAGGGGACAGGGAAGGGACACTGAAGCTTTCTTT; CDR3aa: CASSPRGQGRDTEAFF; abundance: .; d_gene: TRBD1; v_gene: TRBV18; j_gene: TRBJ1-1
CDR3nt: TGTGCCAGTTTCGCGGCACAGAACACTGAAGCTTTCTTT; CDR3aa: CASFAAQNTEAFF; abundance: .; d_gene: .; v_gene: TRBV18; j_gene: TRBJ1-1
CDR3nt: TGCGCCAGCAGCGTGAAAGAGCAAAACACCGGGGAGCTGTTTTTT; CDR3aa: CASSVKEQNTGELFF; abundance: .; d_gene: .; v_gene: TRBV5-1; j_gene: TRBJ2-2
CDR3nt: TGTGCCAGCAGTGAAGCGTCGGGTTCTGGGGCCAACGTCCTGACTTTC; CDR3aa: CASSEASGSGANVLTF; abundance: .; d_gene: .; v_gene: TRBV2; j_gene: TRBJ2-6
CDR3nt: TGTGCCAGTAGACTCGAAGTGAACACTGAAGCTTTCTTT; CDR3aa: CASRLEVNTEAFF; abundance: .; d_gene: .; v_gene: TRBV6-4; j_gene: TRBJ1-1
CDR3nt: TGTGCCAGTGTCGGACGGGACTCCTACGAGCAGTACTTC; CDR3aa: CASVGRDSYEQYF; abundance: .; d_gene: .; v_gene: TRBV19; j_gene: TRBJ2-7
CDR3nt: TGTGCCAGCAGAAAGGGGCACTATGGCTACACCTTC; CDR3aa: CASRKGHYGYTF; abundance: once; d_gene: .; v_gene: TRBV12-3/TRBV12-4; j_gene: TRBJ1-2
CDR3nt: TGCGCCAGCAGCCAAGAGGCAGCGGGGGGGCCTAATGAGCAGTTCTTC; CDR3aa: CASSQEAAGGPNEQFF; abundance: .; d_gene: TRBD2; v_gene: TRBV4-1; j_gene: TRBJ2-1
CDR3nt: TGCGCCAGCAGCTCGACAGGGGGCTCCTATAATTCACCCCTCCACTTT; CDR3aa: CASSSTGGSYNSPLHF; abundance: few; d_gene: TRBD1; v_gene: TRBV4-1; j_gene: TRBJ1-6
CDR3nt: TGTGCCACCAGTGATTTGCGGGGAGGCTACACCTTC; CDR3aa: CATSDLRGGYTF; abundance: .; d_gene: .; v_gene: TRBV24-1; j_gene: TRBJ1-2
CDR3nt: TGTGCCAGCCCTCGACGGGGTAATGAGCAGTACTTC; CDR3aa: CASPRRGNEQYF; abundance: .; d_gene: .; v_gene: TRBV21-1; j_gene: TRBJ2-7
CDR3nt: TGTGCTAGTGGTTTGGGACAGGGGTCCCCTAGGGATGAGCAGTTCTTC; CDR3aa: CASGLGQGSPRDEQFF; abundance: .; d_gene: TRBD1; v_gene: TRBV12-5; j_gene: TRBJ2-1
CDR3nt: TGTGCCAGCAGTGTCTTGGGGGCAGGGGACTACAATGAGCAGTTCTTC; CDR3aa: CASSVLGAGDYNEQFF; abundance: .; d_gene: .; v_gene: TRBV6-4; j_gene: TRBJ2-1
CDR3nt: TGTGCCAGCTCAGCGAATGAAAAACTGTTTTTT; CDR3aa: CASSANEKLFF; abundance: .; d_gene: .; v_gene: TRBV18; j_gene: TRBJ1-4
CDR3nt: TGTGCCAGCAGTGATTTCCGAGACAGGGTAAAAGAAAAACTGTTTTTT; CDR3aa: CASSDFRDRVKEKLFF; abundance: .; d_gene: TRBD1; v_gene: TRBV6-1; j_gene: TRBJ1-4
CDR3nt: TGTGCCAGCAGCCCGGGAGGGCAGGGACACGAGCAGTACTTC; CDR3aa: CASSPGGQGHEQYF; abundance: few; d_gene: TRBD2; v_gene: TRBV7-3; j_gene: TRBJ2-7
CDR3nt: TGTGCCAGCAGCGAGGGGGACAGAGCACCCGAGACCCAGTACTTC; CDR3aa: CASSEGDRAPETQYF; abundance: once; d_gene: TRBD1; v_gene: TRBV9; j_gene: TRBJ2-5
CDR3nt: TGTGCCAGCAGTGACCTAGTAAGGGGGGGACTATCCCAAGAGGCCCAGTACTTC; CDR3aa: CASSDLVRGGLSQEAQYF; abundance: .; d_gene: .; v_gene: TRBV6-1; j_gene: TRBJ2-5
CDR3nt: TGTGCCAGCAGCTTAGTGCGCGACAGGGGGACCCCCCGCTTCTTC; CDR3aa: CASSLVRDRGTPRFF; abundance: .; d_gene: TRBD1; v_gene: TRBV7-2; j_gene: TRBJ2-1
CDR3nt: TGTGCCAGCAGCCCGTACAGTTTCTACGAGCAGTACTTC; CDR3aa: CASSPYSFYEQYF; abundance: .; d_gene: .; v_gene: TRBV3-1/TRBV3-2; j_gene: TRBJ2-7
CDR3nt: TGTGCCAGCAGTGACCCGGGTCTCAATCAGCCCCAGCATTTT; CDR3aa: CASSDPGLNQPQHF; abundance: once; d_gene: .; v_gene: TRBV28; j_gene: TRBJ1-5
CDR3nt: TGTGCCTGGTCGGCAGGGCCATCCTACGAGCAGTACTTC; CDR3aa: CAWSAGPSYEQYF; abundance: few; d_gene: .; v_gene: TRBV30; j_gene: TRBJ2-7
CDR3nt: TGTGCCAGCAGCGTTGACAGGGGTGGCACTGAAGCTTTCTTT; CDR3aa: CASSVDRGGTEAFF; abundance: once; d_gene: TRBD1; v_gene: TRBV13; j_gene: TRBJ1-1